Listed below are T cell receptor beta chains from one sample, sequenced in a study of blood T cell repertoires in COVID-19. Profiled with immunoSEQ multiplex PCR; TCRdb holds only in-frame clones, not every one. Among hundreds of thousands of clones listed, more than 85% were seen once. Material: PBMCs or T cells enriched from blood (not recorded which). These receptors originate from a woman aged 45-60 years who had recovered from COVID-19. Both conserved end residues are part of each CDR3. D genes are given only for firm matches. Clone size is given for some rows only: seen once, a few or many times, or a class if the clone is expanded.

>TRBV2|TRBD1|TRBJ1-4|NA
CASNRGVEKLFF
>TRBV7-3|TRBD2|TRBJ2-2|NA
CASSLGLVGGELFF
>TRBV7-6|NA|TRBJ1-1|NA
CASSFGQGNTEAFF
>TRBV18|NA|TRBJ2-1|NA
CASSPLAGENEQFF
>TRBV28|NA|TRBJ1-5|NA
CASSPRITQGYQPQHF
>TRBV5-1|TRBD1|TRBJ2-5|once
CASSSPYGTVQETQYF
>TRBV10-2|TRBD2|TRBJ2-7|NA
CASRGTSGSREQYF
>TRBV9|TRBD2|TRBJ2-7|NA
CASTTTRRGGGLNTYEQYF
>TRBV7-9|NA|TRBJ1-5|NA
CASSFQGRGPQHF
>TRBV7-9|NA|TRBJ2-7|NA
CASSVAEDIGLEQYF
>TRBV5-1|NA|TRBJ2-1|NA
CASSLAREWSVQFF
>TRBV3-1/TRBV3-2|TRBD1|TRBJ1-2|medium-sized
CASSGRQGTYGYTF
>TRBV7-3|TRBD2|TRBJ2-2|few
CASSPTSGRAPGELFF
>TRBV28|NA|TRBJ1-1|NA
CASSLHGAWRTEAFF
>TRBV27|NA|TRBJ2-1|NA
CASGLINEQFF
>TRBV4-1|NA|TRBJ1-4|NA
CASSQDSSRAGKEKLFF
>TRBV28|NA|TRBJ2-7|NA
CASRLTFRGYEQYF
>TRBV7-6|NA|TRBJ1-6|once
CASSLGRFTLGSPLHF
>TRBV9|NA|TRBJ1-4|NA
CASSPRPGEKLFF
>TRBV3-1/TRBV3-2|NA|TRBJ1-1|NA
CASSQGLAENTEAFF
>TRBV27|NA|TRBJ1-6|NA
CASSLSGGDGNSPLHF
>TRBV28|NA|TRBJ1-6|NA
CASSPLLVSPLHF
>TRBV21-1|NA|TRBJ1-2|few
CASSRFRTVRIYGYTF
>TRBV5-1|NA|TRBJ2-3|NA
CASSPLSTGADTQYF
>TRBV9|TRBD1|TRBJ1-2|NA
CASSYTGGDYGYTF
>TRBV27|NA|TRBJ1-5|NA
CASSLGGPNQPQHF
>TRBV19|TRBD2|TRBJ2-4|NA
CASRRTSEGYIQYF
>TRBV10-3|TRBD2|TRBJ2-7|NA
CATTSGREYEQYF
>TRBV28|TRBD1|TRBJ1-2|once
CASSFTTGGGYTF
>TRBV2|TRBD1|TRBJ2-1|NA
CASGDRTGAASYNEQFF
>TRBV2|NA|TRBJ2-1|many
CASSAYEQFF
>TRBV18|NA|TRBJ2-7|NA
CASSPVGLLSYEQYF
>TRBV6-5|NA|TRBJ2-7|NA
CASRAEAPYEQYF
>TRBV5-1|NA|TRBJ1-1|NA
CASSLAGGIGFTEAFF
>TRBV20-1|NA|TRBJ1-3|NA
CSASIDSGNTIYF
>TRBV25-1|NA|TRBJ1-1|few
CASSDARNTEAFF
>TRBV12-3/TRBV12-4|NA|TRBJ1-1|NA
CASSFLSEAFF
>TRBV4-1|TRBD1|TRBJ1-1|NA
CASSHPGTGNTEAFF
>TRBV30|TRBD1|TRBJ2-2|NA
CASGQGNTGELFF
>TRBV27|NA|TRBJ2-1|NA
CASSSLYNEQFF
>TRBV19|TRBD1|TRBJ2-1|NA
CASRTGRTYNEQFF
>TRBV9|NA|TRBJ2-1|NA
CASSVALSAPGYNEQFF
>TRBV19|TRBD1|TRBJ1-4|NA
CASSIAGQGDEKLFF
>TRBV3-1/TRBV3-2|TRBD1|TRBJ1-1|NA
CASSLGTGNTEAFF
>TRBV11-2|NA|TRBJ2-2|NA
CASSRGWGTSPGELFF
>TRBV9|TRBD2|TRBJ2-1|few
CASSVVAGGPHNEQFF
>TRBV7-9|NA|TRBJ1-2|NA
CATFSLNYGYTF
>TRBV6-4|TRBD1|TRBJ1-1|NA
CASSDSAGGEAFF
>TRBV19|TRBD2|TRBJ2-3|NA
CASSMSGLADTQYF
>TRBV5-1|TRBD2|TRBJ2-1|NA
CASSLGEGLADNEQFF
>TRBV9|TRBD1|TRBJ1-5|NA
CASSAGQGALDQPQHF
>TRBV6-2/TRBV6-3|NA|TRBJ1-2|NA
CASSYPSDSDLYGYTF
>TRBV9|TRBD2|TRBJ2-1|NA
CASNAGGFNEQFF
>TRBV28|NA|TRBJ2-7|once
CASSFGVARGHSYEQYF
>TRBV2|NA|TRBJ2-2|NA
CASSEARLGGIGELFF
>TRBV29-1|TRBD1|TRBJ1-2|NA
CSVEGQGAYGYTF
>TRBV7-6|TRBD2|TRBJ2-1|NA
CASSLGLADNEQFF
>TRBV25-1|NA|TRBJ2-7|NA
CASSPEGKGSYEQYF
>TRBV5-1|TRBD2|TRBJ2-3|NA
CASSSDLQGLAGVTDTQYF
>TRBV11-2|TRBD2|TRBJ2-3|NA
CASSFSAGGRDTQYF